Each of the 15 T cell receptor beta chains below was sequenced from the same sample in a study of blood T cells in healthy people across ages. Together with a sample-barcoded 5' primer, a J-beta primer mix was included in a second PCR lasting about 7 to 12 cycles. In TCRdb, the 5' RACE reads were re-called with MiXCR into one record per CDR3 protein. The sample has some 690,000 distinct CDR3 sequences, roughly 20% seen once; the top ten hold roughly 22%. The sequenced sample consisted of blood. These receptor sequences come from a man between 65 and 85 years old in good health.

The chain has TRBV7-9 and TRBJ1-4, with D hard to call. This CDR3 region has 15 residues. Germline values: CDR1 SEHNR, CDR2 FQNEAQ (reference sequence). Trimming took off 5 bases at V and 1 base at J, with 11 bases between the two ends. The CDR3 bases are TGTGCCAGCAGCCCCTGGGGTGGAACTAATGAAAAACTGTTTTTT. As protein: CASSPWGGTNEKLFF.

The chain recombines TRBV6-1 with TRBJ1-5, with D possibly matching TRBD1 (5 bases). Deletions cut 1 base from V and 7 bases from J, with 11 bases between. The CDR3 loop spans 14 amino acids. CDR1 MNHNS and CDR2 SASEGT come from the germline V gene. For the CDR3, the DNA is TGTGCCAGCAGTGAAGTCTGGGGGGGACAGCCCCAGCATTTT. This gives the protein CASSEVWGGQPQHF.

This clonotype was found a few times. The chain combines TRBV6-5 with TRBJ2-1, with unresolved D. Germline CDR1 is MNHEY and CDR2 is SVGAGI. The CDR3 length is 13 residues. V lost 0 bases, J lost 6 bases, and 6 bases lay in between. For the CDR3, the DNA is TGTGCCAGCAGTTACTCGACTCGCAATGAGCAGTTCTTC. It is translated as CASSYSTRNEQFF.

In its sample, this clonotype was seen a few times. V is TRBV5-6 and J is TRBJ2-3; TRBD2 matches at 7 bases. The CDR3 runs to 16 residues. V shed 3 bases, J shed 2 bases, and the junction held 9 bases outside the gene matches. The germline CDR1 and CDR2 sequences are SGHDT and YYEEEE. The CDR3 here is CASSWGPSGVTDTQYF. CDR3 coding DNA: TGTGCCAGCAGCTGGGGACCTAGCGGAGTCACAGATACGCAGTATTTT.

This clonotype appeared a few times. The chain uses TRBV7-9 and TRBJ2-3; the D is unclear. CDR1 and CDR2 (germline): SEHNR, FQNEAQ (reference sequence). The CDR3 has 15 residues. The V end was cut by 7 bases, the J end by 0 bases, with 14 bases between. CDR3 in amino acids: CASTVVQSSTDTQYF. The CDR3 DNA reads TGTGCCAGCACCGTGGTCCAATCTAGCACAGATACGCAGTATTTT.

This clonotype was found a few times. The V gene is TRBV7-9, the J gene TRBJ1-5, with D hard to call. This CDR3 spans 15 amino acids. V lost 5 bases and J 7 bases, leaving 18 bases between the germline ends. The germline V gene encodes CDR1 SEHNR and CDR2 FQNEAQ (reference sequence). The DNA of the CDR3 is TGTGCCAGCAGCCCCGTCGGAGGGAATAAGCAGCCCCAGCATTTT. This sequence encodes CASSPVGGNKQPQHF.

V gene TRBV29-1 combines with J gene TRBJ2-5; 7 bases fit TRBD1. This CDR3 region has 14 residues. With V trimmed by 4 bases and J by 7 bases, 12 bases remained unmatched. CDR1 SQVTM and CDR2 ANQGSEA come from the germline V gene. The CDR3 reads CSVGQRGREGTQYF. Here the CDR3 DNA reads TGCAGCGTTGGCCAGAGGGGGCGCGAAGGGACCCAGTACTTC.

This clonotype was observed a few times. This chain connects TRBV4-2 to TRBJ1-5; D may be TRBD1 (6 bases). Germline loops: CDR1 LGHNA, CDR2 YNFKEQ. The CDR3 runs to 14 residues. Trimming removed 3 bases at V and 4 bases at J, with 10 bases between. The CDR3 here is CASSQDQGNQPQHF. CDR3 DNA: TGTGCCAGCAGCCAGGATCAGGGGAATCAGCCCCAGCATTTT.

Comment on this clonotype: Sequence at one end of the junction differs from germline and may be a read error. The chain joins TRBV12-3 or TRBV12-4 to TRBJ2-5, with TRBD2 matching over 9 bases. CDR3 length: 18 amino acids. The CDR3 DNA reads TGTGCCGGCAGTTTTAGGTGGTACAGCGGGGGGCTACAAGAGACCCAGTACTTC. This translates into CAGSFRWYSGGLQETQYF.

V gene TRBV3-1 combines with J gene TRBJ2-1; tentative D call: TRBD2 (7 bases). This CDR3 is built from 12 residues. Germline loops: CDR1 LGHDT, CDR2 YNNKEL (reference sequence). Trimming cost V 5 bases and J 15 bases, with 17 bases left between them. The CDR3 DNA is TGTGCCAGCAGCGACCGGGGGGCAAGAGGGTTCTTC. Protein product: CASSDRGARGFF.

The chain combines TRBV9 with TRBJ2-5; a weak D match, TRBD2 (5 bases). This CDR3 has 15 amino acids. Trimming cost V 0 bases and J 2 bases, with 11 bases left between them. Germline loops: CDR1 SGDLS, CDR2 YYNGEE. CDR3 residues: CASSVAPDSQETQYF. For the CDR3, the DNA is TGTGCCAGCAGCGTAGCCCCGGACTCGCAAGAGACCCAGTACTTC. Looking up the rest from reference TRBV9 and TRBJ2-5 gives the full variable domain: DSGVTQTPKHLITATGQRVTLRCSPRSGDLSVYWYQQSLDQGLQFLIQYYNGEERAKGNILERFSAQQFPDLHSELNLSSLELGDSALYFCASSVAPDSQETQYFGPGTRLLVL.

This chain connects TRBV6-2 or TRBV6-3 to TRBJ2-5, with TRBD2 matching over 12 bases. Judging by the DNA end, TRBJ2-1 fits better; the J call may be wrong. The germline V gene has CDR1 MNHEY and CDR2 SVGEGT. This CDR3 contains 17 residues. CDR3 nucleotide sequence: TGTGCCAGCAGTTTTCTCTGGACTAGCGGGACAATCAATGAGCAGTTCTTC. Amino acid sequence: CASSFLWTSGTINEQFF.

The rearrangement uses TRBV6-1 and TRBJ1-1; a possible D gene is TRBD1 (6 bases). CDR1 and CDR2 (germline): MNHNS, SASEGT. Trimming left V 6 bases short and J 5 bases short, with 19 bases between. This CDR3 has 15 amino acids. CDR3 DNA: TGTGCCAGCAGGCCTTCGGGGGGAGGGGGGACTGAAGCTTTCTTT. Translated, it gives CASRPSGGGGTEAFF.

This clonotype was found many times. The chain joins TRBV15 to TRBJ1-4, with TRBD1 as a possible D gene (6 bases). There are 15 residues in the CDR3. Germline values: CDR1 LNHNV, CDR2 YYDKDF (reference sequence). V lost 1 base to trimming and J lost 5 bases, with 11 bases between them. This CDR3 is CATSRVGRGNEKLFF. DNA for the CDR3: TGTGCCACCAGCAGAGTGGGCAGGGGAAATGAAAAACTGTTTTTT.

This chain uses TRBV5-1 with TRBJ2-6; 8 bases match TRBD1. The CDR3 runs to 17 residues. V lost 3 bases and J lost 1; bases outside the gene matches: 6. CDR1 and CDR2 (germline): SGHRS, YFSETQ. CDR3 DNA: TGCGCCAGCAGCTGGACCGGGACAGGTTCTGGGGCCAACGTCCTGACTTTC. Its translation is CASSWTGTGSGANVLTF.